This T cell receptor beta chain derives from a study of vaccination effects on CD4 cells after COVID-19. Clones were read by immunoSEQ multiplex PCR, and TCRdb kept only the in-frame ones, dropping some. The repertoire holds tens of thousands of clones, with 75% to 85% as singletons. Details on this clone: What it recognizes is unknown.

Germline CDR1 and CDR2: MGHRA and YSYEKL. CDR3 size: 19 residues. J was trimmed by 0 bases and V by 0 bases; bases with no gene match: 9. Using viral peptide pools, the ViraFEST assay grew out antigen-specific CD4+ T cells prior to sequencing. Upon completion of about ten days in culture, CD4+ T cells were isolated. Infection with SARS-CoV-2 occurred in the person between March and December 2020, and PCR confirmed it. At days 3 and 7, half of the medium was exchanged for IL-2 medium. This material consisted of CD4+ T cells from PBMCs cultured with HIV peptides, taken before COVID-19 vaccination. Specified subset: HIV-1 Nef peptide pool negative control/reference culture. The source is a human donor who had a prior SARS-CoV-2 infection. The rearrangement uses TRBV4-1 and TRBJ2-1; 9 bases match TRBD2. The chain's CDR3 is CASSQDLRLAGPSYNEQFF. CDR3 bases: TGCGCCAGCAGCCAAGATCTTAGGCTAGCGGGACCCTCCTACAATGAGCAGTTCTTC.